The source of this T cell receptor beta chain is a study of early T cells in non-severe SARS-CoV-2 infection. Each CDR3 protein gets one entry after TCRdb re-called the 5' RACE reads with MiXCR. The sample carries fewer than 30,000 distinct CDR3 sequences, 3.5% to 5% recorded once. Study results and caveats: VDJdb matches were skewed toward anti-spike CD8 T cell responses.

This clonotype was recorded at least ten times. Antigen unknown. V was clipped by 1 base and J by 5 bases; unmatched bases: 3. Germline loops: CDR1 LGHDT, CDR2 YNNKEL (reference sequence). The CDR3 loop spans 15 amino acids. This rearrangement joins TRBV3-1 to TRBJ1-5; 9 positions match TRBD1. The receptor was derived from an adult who was a healthcare worker with PCR-confirmed SARS-CoV-2 infection or an uninfected control (not recorded which). What was sequenced was whole blood. For the CDR3, the DNA is TGTGCCAGCAGCCAAGGGACAGGGGTTTATCAGCCCCAGCATTTT. It is translated as CASSQGTGVYQPQHF.